This T cell receptor beta chain was identified in a study of metastatic and nonmetastatic thyroid tumors. Study details: The comparison covered peripheral blood and tumor or nodule tissue in malignant and benign thyroid patients. Notes on the study in general: Significantly higher TCR beta diversity was reportedly seen in malignant thyroid tumors than benign nodules, in blood and tumor.

None of the patients had undergone any treatment ahead of thyroid surgery. V lost 3 bases and J lost 1, with 9 bases in between. CDR1 is DFQATT, CDR2 SNEGSKA, per germline (reference sequence). The CDR3 length is 13 residues. Comments on this clone: What it binds is unknown.

Per the original data handling: Across clinicopathological groups, CDR3 differences served as the basis for building a distant-metastasis classifier for papillary thyroid cancer. TCRdb re-called clones via MiXCR from the PCR reads. The V and J calls, along with clone size, are taken from TCRdb and not from the paper's own processing. Of approximately 38,000 clones listed, approximately 16% are singletons. This receptor was taken from a female donor with papillary thyroid cancer or a benign thyroid nodule (not recorded which). Some clones in this sample may be carry-over from other donors' samples. The sequencing input was blood. The chain uses TRBV20-1 and TRBJ1-1, with a weak D call TRBD1 (5 bases). The CDR3, as DNA: TGCAGTGCTAGCTGGACACCGAACACTGAAGCTTTCTTT. Its protein is CSASWTPNTEAFF.